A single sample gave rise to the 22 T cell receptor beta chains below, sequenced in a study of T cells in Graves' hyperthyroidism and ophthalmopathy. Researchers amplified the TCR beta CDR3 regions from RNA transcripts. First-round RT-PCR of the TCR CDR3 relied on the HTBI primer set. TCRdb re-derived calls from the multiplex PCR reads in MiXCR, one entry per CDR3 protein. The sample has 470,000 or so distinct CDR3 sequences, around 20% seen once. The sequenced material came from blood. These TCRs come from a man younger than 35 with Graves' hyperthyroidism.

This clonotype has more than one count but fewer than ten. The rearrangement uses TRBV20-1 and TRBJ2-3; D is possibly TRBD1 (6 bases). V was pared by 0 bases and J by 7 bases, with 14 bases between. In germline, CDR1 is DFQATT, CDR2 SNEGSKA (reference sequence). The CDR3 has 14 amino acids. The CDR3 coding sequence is TGCAGTGCTAGAGATCGCAGGGGCGGAAATACGCAGTATTTT. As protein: CSARDRRGGNTQYF.

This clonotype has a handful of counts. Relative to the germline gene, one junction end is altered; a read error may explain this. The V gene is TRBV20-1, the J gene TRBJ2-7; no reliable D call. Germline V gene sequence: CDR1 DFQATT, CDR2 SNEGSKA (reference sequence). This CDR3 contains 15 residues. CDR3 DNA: TGCAGTGCTAGAGTAAACCACCCAACCCTCTACCAGCAGTACTTC. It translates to CSARVNHPTLYQQYF.

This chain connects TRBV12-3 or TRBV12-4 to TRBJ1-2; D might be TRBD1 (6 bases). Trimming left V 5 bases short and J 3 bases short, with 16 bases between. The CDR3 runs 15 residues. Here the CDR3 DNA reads TGTGCCAGCAGTCACTCGACAGGTTTTTACTATGGCTACACCTTC. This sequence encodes CASSHSTGFYYGYTF.

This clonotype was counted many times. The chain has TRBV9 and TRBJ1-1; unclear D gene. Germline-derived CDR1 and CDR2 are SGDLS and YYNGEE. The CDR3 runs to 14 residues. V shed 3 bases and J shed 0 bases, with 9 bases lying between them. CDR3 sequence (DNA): TGTGCCAGCAGCGCGACAAGCATGAACACTGAAGCTTTCTTT. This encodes CASSATSMNTEAFF. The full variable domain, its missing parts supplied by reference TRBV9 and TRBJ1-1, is DSGVTQTPKHLITATGQRVTLRCSPRSGDLSVYWYQQSLDQGLQFLIQYYNGEERAKGNILERFSAQQFPDLHSELNLSSLELGDSALYFCASSATSMNTEAFFGQGTRLTVV.

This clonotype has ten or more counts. Here the CDR3 DNA reads TGTGCCTGGGCCACCCCTCTCTTACCGCAGGAGACCCAGTACTTC. As protein: CAWATPLLPQETQYF. The chain links TRBV30 to TRBJ2-5; D call uncertain. The CDR3 length is 15 residues. Trimming cost V 5 bases and J 5 bases, with 21 bases left between them. CDR1 is GTSNPN, CDR2 SVGIG, per germline (reference sequence).

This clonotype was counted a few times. The CDR3 DNA sequence: TGTGCCAGCACGCCCAACCGGGACAGGGTCCATGGGTTCTACGAGCAGTACTTC. Residues: CASTPNRDRVHGFYEQYF. This sequence joins TRBV6-2 or TRBV6-3 and TRBJ2-7, with 9 bases that match TRBD1. The germline gives CDR1 MNHEY, CDR2 SVGEGT. V was pared by 7 bases and J by 3 bases, with 19 bases of the junction left unmatched. This CDR3 contains 18 residues.

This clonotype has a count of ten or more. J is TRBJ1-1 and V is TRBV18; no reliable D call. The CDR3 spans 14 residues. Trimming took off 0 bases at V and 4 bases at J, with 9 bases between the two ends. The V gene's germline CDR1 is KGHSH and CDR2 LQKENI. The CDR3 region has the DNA TGTGCCAGCTCACCACCGAGTCGGGGCACTGAAGCTTTCTTT. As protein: CASSPPSRGTEAFF.

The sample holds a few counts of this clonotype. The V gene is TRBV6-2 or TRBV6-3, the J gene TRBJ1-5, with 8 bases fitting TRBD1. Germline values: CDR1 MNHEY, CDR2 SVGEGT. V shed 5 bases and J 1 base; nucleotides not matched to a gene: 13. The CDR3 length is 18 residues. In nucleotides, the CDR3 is TGTGCCAGCAGTACCCCCGGGACAGGTAGTATAAGCAATCAGCCCCAGCATTTT. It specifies CASSTPGTGSISNQPQHF.

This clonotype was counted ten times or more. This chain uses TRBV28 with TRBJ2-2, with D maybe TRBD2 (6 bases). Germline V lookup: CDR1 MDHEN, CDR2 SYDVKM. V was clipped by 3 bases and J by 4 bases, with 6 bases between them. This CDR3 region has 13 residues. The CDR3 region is CASSFGGTGELFF. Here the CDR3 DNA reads TGTGCCAGCAGTTTCGGGGGCACCGGGGAGCTGTTTTTT.

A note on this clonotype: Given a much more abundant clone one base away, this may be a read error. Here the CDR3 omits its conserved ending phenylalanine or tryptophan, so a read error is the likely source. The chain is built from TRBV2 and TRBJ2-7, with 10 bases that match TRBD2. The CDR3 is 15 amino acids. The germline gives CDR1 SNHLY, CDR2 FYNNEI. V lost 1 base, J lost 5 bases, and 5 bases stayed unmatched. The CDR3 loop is CASSEGLAGADEQYY. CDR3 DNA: TGTGCCAGCAGTGAAGGTCTAGCGGGGGCAGACGAGCAGTACTAC.

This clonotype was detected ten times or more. CDR3: CASSRRTGITQETQYF. The CDR3 DNA reads TGTGCCAGCAGCCGACGGACAGGGATTACTCAAGAGACCCAGTACTTC. This chain links TRBV14 with TRBJ2-5; 8 bases line up with TRBD1. In germline, CDR1 is SGHDN, CDR2 FVKESK. V shed 4 bases, J shed 2 bases, and the junction held 9 bases outside the gene matches. CDR3 length: 16 residues.

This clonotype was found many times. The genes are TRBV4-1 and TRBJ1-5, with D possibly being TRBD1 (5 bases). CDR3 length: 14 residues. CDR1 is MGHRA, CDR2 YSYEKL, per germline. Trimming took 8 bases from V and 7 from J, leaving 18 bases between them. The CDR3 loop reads CASRVSGTGQPQHF. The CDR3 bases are TGCGCCAGCCGAGTATCAGGGACGGGGCAGCCCCAGCATTTT.

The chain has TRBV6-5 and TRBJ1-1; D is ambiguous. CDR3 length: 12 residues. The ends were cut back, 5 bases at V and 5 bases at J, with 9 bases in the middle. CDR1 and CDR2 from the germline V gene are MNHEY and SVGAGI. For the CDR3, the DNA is TGTGCCAGCAGTCGTCACGAGACTGAAGCTTTCTTT. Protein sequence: CASSRHETEAFF.

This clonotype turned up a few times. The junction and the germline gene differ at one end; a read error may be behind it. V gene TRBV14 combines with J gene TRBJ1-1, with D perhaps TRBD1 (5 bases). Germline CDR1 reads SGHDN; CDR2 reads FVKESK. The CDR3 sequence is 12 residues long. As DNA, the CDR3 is TGTGCCAGCAGCCAAGGGGGAGGGGAAGCTCTCTTT. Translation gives CASSQGGGEALF.

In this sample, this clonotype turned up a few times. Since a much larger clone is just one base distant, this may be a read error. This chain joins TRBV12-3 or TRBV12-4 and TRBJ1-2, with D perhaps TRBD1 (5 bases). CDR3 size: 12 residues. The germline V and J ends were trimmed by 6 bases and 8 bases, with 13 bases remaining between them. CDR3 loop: CASSSQGKGYTF. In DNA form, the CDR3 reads TGTGCCAGCAGCAGTCAGGGTAAAGGCTACACCTTC.

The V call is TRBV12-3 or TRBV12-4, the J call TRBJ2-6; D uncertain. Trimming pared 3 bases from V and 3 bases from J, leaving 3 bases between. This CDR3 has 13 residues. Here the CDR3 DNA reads TGTGCCAGCAGTTTGGATGGGGCCAACGTCCTGACTTTC. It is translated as CASSLDGANVLTF.

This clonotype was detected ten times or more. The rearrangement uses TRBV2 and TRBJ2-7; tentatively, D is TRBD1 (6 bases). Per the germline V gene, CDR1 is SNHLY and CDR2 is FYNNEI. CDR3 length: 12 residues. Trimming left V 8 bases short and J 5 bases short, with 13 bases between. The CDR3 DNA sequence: TGTGCCAGCGGGACAACCCCCCACGAGCAGTACTTC. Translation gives CASGTTPHEQYF.

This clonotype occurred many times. The DNA for the CDR3 is TGTGCCAGCAGCTTGATAGGGAGGAGGAACACTGAAGCTTTCTTT. It is translated as CASSLIGRRNTEAFF. The V call is TRBV11-2, the J call TRBJ1-1, with D unresolved. Germline CDR1 is SGHAT and CDR2 is FQNNGV. Trimming shortened V by 3 bases and J by 1 base, and 12 bases separated the two germline ends. The CDR3 consists of 15 residues.

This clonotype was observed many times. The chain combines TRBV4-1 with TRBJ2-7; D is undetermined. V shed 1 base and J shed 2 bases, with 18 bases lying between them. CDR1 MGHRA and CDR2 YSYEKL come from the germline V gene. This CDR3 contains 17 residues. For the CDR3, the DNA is TGCGCCAGCAGCCAAGCAGAACGTAGCTCATGGCCCTACGAGCAGTACTTC. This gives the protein CASSQAERSSWPYEQYF.

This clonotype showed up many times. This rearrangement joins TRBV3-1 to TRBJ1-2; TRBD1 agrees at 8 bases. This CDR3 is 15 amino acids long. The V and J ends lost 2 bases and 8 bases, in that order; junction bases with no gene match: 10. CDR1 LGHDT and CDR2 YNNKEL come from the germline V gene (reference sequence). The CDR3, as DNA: TGTGCCAGCAGCCAAACAGAAGGACAGGGTGGCGGCTACACCTTC. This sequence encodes CASSQTEGQGGGYTF.

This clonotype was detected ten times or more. The CDR3 DNA reads as TGTGCCAGCAGCTCGGGCCGGCCGAATCAGCCCCAGCATTTT. It specifies CASSSGRPNQPQHF. The chain joins TRBV27 to TRBJ1-5; D gene unclear. V lost 6 bases and J 4 bases, leaving 13 bases between the germline ends. Germline-derived CDR1 and CDR2 are MNHEY and SMNVEV (reference sequence). This CDR3 is built from 14 residues.

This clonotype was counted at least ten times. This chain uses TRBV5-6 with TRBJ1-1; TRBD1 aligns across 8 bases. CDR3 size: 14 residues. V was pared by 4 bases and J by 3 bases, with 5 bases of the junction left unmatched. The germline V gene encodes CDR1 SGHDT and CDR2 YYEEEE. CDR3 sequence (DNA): TGTGCCAGCAGCCACGCGACAGGGGACACTGAAGCTTTCTTT. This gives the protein CASSHATGDTEAFF.